This record concerns one T cell receptor (beta chain) sequence. There are many counts of this clonotype. The antigen it recognizes is unknown. Per-nucleotide qualities are absent, and no much larger clonotype sits a single base away. The sample originates from a study of Graves' ophthalmopathy and Graves' hyperthyroidism (dated by TCRdb to 2016 to 2018). A note on the overall study: Peripheral blood was collected before any treatment was given, at the time of initial diagnosis. In total, around 130 blood samples were TCR-sequenced: fewer than 50 ophthalmopathy, some 72 hyperthyroidism and approximately 17 hyperthyroidism-to-ophthalmopathy patients. To explore V-J signatures distinguishing ophthalmopathy from hyperthyroidism, a discovery set of about a hundred patients (about 41 ophthalmopathy, 55 to 60 stable hyperthyroidism) was enrolled. In over 5 hyperthyroidism patients, the T-cell repertoire of thyroid tissue was compared with the T-cell repertoire of blood. An independent validation cohort was composed of some 18 hyperthyroidism patients and about 16 patients who later progressed from hyperthyroidism to ophthalmopathy. The roughly 90 discovery patients were divided at random into training and test sets in a 7:3 ratio. Following sampling, methimazole starting at 30 mg daily was administered to hyperthyroidism patients, and high-dose intravenous methylprednisolone was administered to ophthalmopathy patients. The study used signatures of the TCR beta repertoire to tell Graves' ophthalmopathy apart from Graves' hyperthyroidism and to predict which patients would progress to ophthalmopathy.

For repertoire sequencing, the TCR beta CDR3 regions were amplified from RNA transcripts. The first round was an RT-PCR using HTBI primers with the Qiagen OneStep RT-PCR kit, and this first round was followed by a second-round multiplex PCR, then size selection and purification. The libraries underwent paired-end sequencing with 100 bp reads on an Illumina HiSeq2000. The original methods were these. Reads were processed with SOAPnuke, discarding reads with adapters, uncalled bases, mean Phred below 15, or no exact constant-primer or identifier match. COPE v1.2.5 was used to merge the high-quality paired reads. Each unique nucleotide sequence was defined as a clonotype, and clonotypes were aligned to IMGT TRB V, D and J references with MiTCR v1.1. The analysis was limited to V-J combinations with a frequency above 0.0001, which together covered 99.2% of the repertoires. For each V-J combination, a TCR clonal expansion and chaos score was defined as the ratio of F50 clonal expansion to chaos observed in the TCRdist matrix. Welch's t-statistics and random forest were used to reduce the features to 10 to 15 V-J combinations, which were then used as input to a naive Bayes classifier. The similarity between thyroid and blood repertoires was quantified using the Morisita-Horn index. Using fastp at Q25 and MiXCR, TCRdb reprocessed the public reads and kept productive beta chains. Records with the same CDR3 protein are collapsed into one entry carrying the most frequent genes and DNA. None of the V and J calls come from the authors' own analysis; TCRdb made them. The sample table lists under 800,000 distinct CDR3 sequences, about a fifth of them with a count of one. The ten most abundant clones make up more than 5.5% of the sample.

Results the study describes overall, beyond this receptor: In validation, the model predicted ophthalmopathy progression with more than 70% sensitivity and approximately 72% specificity; about a dozen predicted patients were CT-confirmed with GO in a median of around 6.5 months. Most expanded thyroid clonotypes with a frequency above 0.001 also appeared in blood, which suggests that blood repertoires may reflect the immune response in the thyroid. In cross-validation, the 13-signature model distinguished ophthalmopathy from stable hyperthyroidism with 85% to 90% sensitivity and about 84% specificity, and in the test set the corresponding values were about 80% and 75%. No statistical method was used to set the sample size in advance, and the investigators knew which group each participant was assigned to.

Stable hyperthyroidism was defined as no progression to ophthalmopathy within 18 months of follow-up. Patients with hyperthyroidism were aged 18 to 65 years, had been newly diagnosed, and had a disease duration of less than 2 months. Patients with other autoimmune diseases, uncontrolled infections, pregnancy or lactation were excluded. Clinical symptoms, serum thyroxine, TRAb, thyroid ultrasound and orbital computed tomography were used for diagnosis. Using Ficoll-Paque density gradient centrifugation, PBMCs were isolated from approximately 11 ml of fresh peripheral blood. Total RNA was extracted with Trizol reagent and quality-checked on an Agilent 2100 Bioanalyzer. The sequence came from a woman under 30 with stable Graves' hyperthyroidism. Some clones in this sample may be carry-over from other donors' samples. Donor details come from another sample of the same person, matched by shared clones. The sequencing input was peripheral blood.

The bases are TGTGCCACCAGCAGAGATCGACAGGGACCAAACTATGGCTACACCTTC. Protein translation: CATSRDRQGPNYGYTF. Recombination connected TRBV15 to TRBJ1-2, and 7 bases in between align with TRBD1. After removal of 0 bases from V and 2 bases from J, the junction retains 6 bases not matched to a gene. Taken from cysteine to phenylalanine, the CDR3 has 16 residues. Of all the DNA, just the CDR3 is kept, 48 bases in frame from base 1. The germline V gene (reference sequence) specifies LNHNV as CDR1 and YYDKDF as CDR2.